The rows below give T cell receptor beta chains drawn from one sample of a study of identical twins. Each CDR3 protein is one row after TCRdb ran MiXCR on the 5' RACE reads. The data hold a few hundred thousand distinct CDR3 sequences, with 10% to 15% observed a single time. These same data were also listed under a study on yellow fever vaccine responses in identical twins.

Sequenced: CD8+ T cells sorted from blood. The origin of the receptors is a woman younger than 35 in good health. The CDR3 runs from the conserved cysteine through the conserved F or W. D genes are given only for firm matches. Clone size appears in some rows only: once, few, many, or a class for an expanded clone.

v_call	cdr3_length	clone_size	j_call	d_call	cdr3_aa	cdr3_nt
TRBV28	13	few	TRBJ2-3	.	CATSESFTDTQYF	TGTGCCACCAGCGAAAGCTTCACAGATACGCAGTATTTT
TRBV11-2	14	few	TRBJ1-6	.	CASSPQAHSGPLHF	TGTGCCAGCAGCCCCCAGGCACATTCAGGCCCCCTCCACTTT
TRBV11-2	11	.	TRBJ2-7	.	CASSLVQEQYF	TGTGCCAGCAGCTTAGTTCAGGAGCAGTACTTC
TRBV24-1	13	.	TRBJ2-2	TRBD1	CATKGQGIGELFF	TGTGCCACCAAAGGACAGGGGATCGGGGAGCTGTTTTTT
TRBV12-3/TRBV12-4	15	few	TRBJ1-5	.	CASSLEGPDNQPQHF	TGTGCCAGCAGTTTAGAGGGTCCAGACAATCAGCCCCAGCATTTT
TRBV27	14	.	TRBJ2-1	TRBD2	CASSLTLAGNEQFF	TGTGCCAGCAGTTTAACCCTAGCGGGTAATGAGCAGTTCTTC
TRBV29-1	12	.	TRBJ1-2	.	CSVPGEFGGYTF	TGCAGCGTTCCTGGAGAGTTCGGCGGCTACACCTTC
TRBV29-1	16	few	TRBJ2-1	.	CSVEGLTSRPYNEQFF	TGCAGCGTTGAAGGGTTAACTAGCAGACCCTACAATGAGCAGTTCTTC
TRBV4-1	13	many	TRBJ1-5	.	CASSQDGNQPQHF	TGCGCCAGCAGCCAAGATGGTAATCAGCCCCAGCATTTT
TRBV3-1	14	few	TRBJ2-5	.	CASSPEDTQETQYF	TGTGCCAGCAGCCCTGAGGACACTCAAGAGACCCAGTACTTC
TRBV20-1	15	few	TRBJ2-7	.	CSASDAGRDAYEQYF	TGCAGTGCTAGTGATGCAGGGCGAGACGCCTACGAGCAGTACTTC
TRBV7-8	17	.	TRBJ2-6	TRBD1	CASSPRRQGTGANVLTF	TGTGCCAGCAGCCCCCGGAGACAGGGGACAGGGGCCAACGTCCTGACTTTC
TRBV12-3/TRBV12-4	14	.	TRBJ1-1	TRBD1	CASRTPGGGTEAFF	TGTGCCAGCAGAACCCCAGGGGGTGGTACTGAAGCTTTCTTT
TRBV12-3/TRBV12-4	15	few	TRBJ2-5	TRBD2	CASSSGTSGQETQYF	TGTGCCAGCAGTAGCGGGACTAGCGGACAAGAGACCCAGTACTTC
TRBV5-5	15	.	TRBJ2-3	.	CASSLEGGLIDTQYF	TGTGCCAGCAGCTTGGAGGGGGGCCTGATAGATACGCAGTATTTT
TRBV6-1	16	few	TRBJ2-7	.	CASSRNPQGPLDEQYF	TGTGCCAGCAGCCGAAATCCTCAGGGACCCTTGGACGAGCAGTACTTC
TRBV6-2/TRBV6-3	15	.	TRBJ1-1	TRBD1	CASRNRGTMNTEAFF	TGTGCCAGCAGGAACAGGGGGACGATGAACACTGAAGCTTTCTTT
TRBV12-2	21	.	TRBJ2-3	.	CASRLSPPGTSGGPSTDTQYF	TGTGCAAGTCGCTTGTCCCCCCCCGGGACTAGCGGGGGCCCCTCCACAGATACGCAGTATTTT
TRBV6-5	16	few	TRBJ2-1	.	CASSYSDGFLNNEQFF	TGTGCCAGCAGTTACTCGGACGGATTCCTAAATAATGAGCAGTTCTTC
TRBV27	15	.	TRBJ2-7	.	CASSLGRGGRYEQYF	TGTGCCAGCAGTTTAGGGAGGGGGGGACGCTACGAGCAGTACTTC
TRBV19	14	.	TRBJ1-1	TRBD1	CASTQLTGITEAFF	TGTGCCAGTACACAATTGACAGGGATCACTGAAGCTTTCTTT
TRBV7-7	16	.	TRBJ2-1	TRBD2	CASSPGLAGGGNEQFF	TGTGCCAGCAGCCCGGGACTAGCGGGGGGAGGTAATGAGCAGTTCTTC
TRBV4-1	16	.	TRBJ2-2	TRBD1	CASSQSGQGGTGELFF	TGCGCCAGCAGCCAATCAGGACAGGGAGGCACCGGGGAGCTGTTTTTT
TRBV18	14	few	TRBJ2-1	.	CASSLSNRYNEQFF	TGTGCCAGCTCACTGAGCAATCGATACAATGAGCAGTTCTTC
TRBV4-1	17	.	TRBJ2-3	TRBD2	CASSQILAGGSTDTQYF	TGCGCCAGCAGCCAGATACTAGCGGGAGGCAGCACAGATACGCAGTATTTT